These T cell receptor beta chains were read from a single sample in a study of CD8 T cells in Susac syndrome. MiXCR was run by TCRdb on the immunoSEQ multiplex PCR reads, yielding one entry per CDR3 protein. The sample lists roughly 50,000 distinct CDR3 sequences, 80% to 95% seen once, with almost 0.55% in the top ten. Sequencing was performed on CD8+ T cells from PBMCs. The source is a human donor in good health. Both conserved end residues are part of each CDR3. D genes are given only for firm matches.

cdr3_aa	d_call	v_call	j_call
CASSFEGSDEQYF	NA	TRBV28	TRBJ2-7
CAAAYYGELFF	NA	TRBV6-5	TRBJ2-2
CSVEVLRDRGHEQYF	TRBD1	TRBV29-1	TRBJ2-7
CASGRAGVSNEQFF	TRBD2	TRBV2	TRBJ2-1
CATSSRGGLAGSEQYF	TRBD2	TRBV15	TRBJ2-7
CASSSVLRVYEQYF	NA	TRBV7-9	TRBJ2-7
CASSQDFQSSYNEQFF	NA	TRBV4-2	TRBJ2-1
CASSEGDLYEQYF	NA	TRBV4-1	TRBJ2-7
CASSLLGTTDTQYF	NA	TRBV11-2	TRBJ2-3
CASTGLTSEKLFF	NA	TRBV2	TRBJ1-4
CASNLPGGDEQFF	NA	TRBV28	TRBJ2-1
CASSLYLAGGYYEQYF	TRBD2	TRBV5-1	TRBJ2-7
CAREQEGVPRFF	NA	TRBV2	TRBJ2-1
CASGLVQGGKTYEQYF	NA	TRBV12-5	TRBJ2-7
CAISESYQYEQYF	NA	TRBV10-3	TRBJ2-7
CASSAITAVRVNTGEQFF	NA	TRBV28	TRBJ2-1
CASSPDRGGYGYTF	TRBD1	TRBV13	TRBJ1-2
CASREQAATEAFF	NA	TRBV27	TRBJ1-1
CSGAGENTDTQYF	TRBD2	TRBV20-1	TRBJ2-3
CASSLDVPDTQYF	NA	TRBV11-2	TRBJ2-3
CSVVSSDTGNEQSF	NA	TRBV29-1	TRBJ2-1
CASRDRATGELFF	TRBD1	TRBV2	TRBJ2-2
CASSLRSGQETQYF	NA	TRBV13	TRBJ2-5
CASSLAENTEAFF	NA	TRBV11-2	TRBJ1-1
CACEVGELFF	NA	TRBV30	TRBJ2-2
CASSPSGTGQPQHF	NA	TRBV27	TRBJ1-5
CASSQGSLEYNEQFF	NA	TRBV4-1	TRBJ2-1
CASSLGGGPNEQFF	TRBD2	TRBV13	TRBJ2-1
CASSSSLEQYF	NA	TRBV28	TRBJ2-7
CASSLEAGQGQPQHF	NA	TRBV7-6	TRBJ1-5
CSAEGAGFF	NA	TRBV20-1	TRBJ1-1
CASSFSEGRAKNIQYF	NA	TRBV7-9	TRBJ2-4
CSARPLGLANTGELFF	TRBD2	TRBV20-1	TRBJ2-2
CASSLDPGQAPYEQYF	TRBD1	TRBV5-1	TRBJ2-7
CASSLLPLTGSLTGELFF	NA	TRBV27	TRBJ2-2
CASSRRSGTEAFF	NA	TRBV5-4	TRBJ1-1
CAISTGTNYGYTF	NA	TRBV28	TRBJ1-2
CASSQEGRSYEQYF	NA	TRBV3-1	TRBJ2-7
CARRQGTDEQYF	TRBD1	TRBV2	TRBJ2-7
CASSLRAGPHYEQYF	NA	TRBV12-3/TRBV12-4	TRBJ2-7
CASSLHGSPEAFF	NA	TRBV5-1	TRBJ1-1
CASSYLGVMNTEAFF	NA	TRBV5-1	TRBJ1-1
CSVLWGGSPRSSLTYEQYF	TRBD2	TRBV29-1	TRBJ2-7
CASSFSGVTDTQYF	TRBD2	TRBV7-6	TRBJ2-3
CASSLVAGGEQYF	TRBD2	TRBV7-9	TRBJ2-7
CASSQGLAPDTQYF	TRBD2	TRBV3-1	TRBJ2-3
CASSLDLGVNTEAFF	NA	TRBV5-1	TRBJ1-1
CASSPIAGRDTQYF	NA	TRBV28	TRBJ2-3
CASSTTGGNEKLFF	TRBD1	TRBV27	TRBJ1-4
CASSSGGSGANVLTF	TRBD2	TRBV27	TRBJ2-6
CASSFPWTPEAFF	NA	TRBV7-9	TRBJ1-1
CASSAGQGRLSYEQYF	TRBD1	TRBV7-9	TRBJ2-7
CASSWEGRETQYF	TRBD2	TRBV28	TRBJ2-5